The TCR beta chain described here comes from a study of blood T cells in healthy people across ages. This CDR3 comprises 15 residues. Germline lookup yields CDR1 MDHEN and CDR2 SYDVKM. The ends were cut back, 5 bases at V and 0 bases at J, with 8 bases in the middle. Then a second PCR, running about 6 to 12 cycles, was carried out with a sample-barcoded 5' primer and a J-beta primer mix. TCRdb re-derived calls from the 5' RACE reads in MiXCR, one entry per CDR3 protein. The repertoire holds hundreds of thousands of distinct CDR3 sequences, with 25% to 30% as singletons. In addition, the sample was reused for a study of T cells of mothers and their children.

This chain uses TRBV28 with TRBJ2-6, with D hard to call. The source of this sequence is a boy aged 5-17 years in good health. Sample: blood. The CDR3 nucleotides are TGTGCCAGCAGTCCCCAGGTCTCTGGGGCCAACGTCCTGACTTTC. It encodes CASSPQVSGANVLTF.